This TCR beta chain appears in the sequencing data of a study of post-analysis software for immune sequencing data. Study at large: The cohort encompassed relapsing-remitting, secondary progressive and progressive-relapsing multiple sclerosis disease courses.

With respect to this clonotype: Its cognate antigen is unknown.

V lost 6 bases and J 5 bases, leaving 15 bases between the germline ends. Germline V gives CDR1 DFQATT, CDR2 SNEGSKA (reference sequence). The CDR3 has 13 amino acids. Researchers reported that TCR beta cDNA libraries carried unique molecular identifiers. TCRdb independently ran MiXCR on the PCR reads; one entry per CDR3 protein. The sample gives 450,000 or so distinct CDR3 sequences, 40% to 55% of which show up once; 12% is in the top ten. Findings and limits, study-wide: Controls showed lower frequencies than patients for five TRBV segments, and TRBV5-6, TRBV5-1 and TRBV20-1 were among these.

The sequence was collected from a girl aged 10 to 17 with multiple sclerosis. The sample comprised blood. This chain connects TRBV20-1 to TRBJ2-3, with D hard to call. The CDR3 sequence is CSALIGNKDTQYF. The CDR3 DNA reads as TGCAGTGCCCTCATAGGAAATAAAGATACGCAGTATTTT.